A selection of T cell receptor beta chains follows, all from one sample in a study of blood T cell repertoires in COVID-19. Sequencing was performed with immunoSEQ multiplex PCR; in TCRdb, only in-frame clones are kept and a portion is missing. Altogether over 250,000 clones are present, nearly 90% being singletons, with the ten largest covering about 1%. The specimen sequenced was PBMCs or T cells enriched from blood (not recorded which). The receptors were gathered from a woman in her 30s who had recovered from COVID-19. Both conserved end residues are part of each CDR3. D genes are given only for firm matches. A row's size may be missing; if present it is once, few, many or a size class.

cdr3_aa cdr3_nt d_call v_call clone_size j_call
CASSDPGGYTF TGTGCCAGCAGTGACCCGGGGGGCTACACCTTC NA TRBV6-1 NA TRBJ1-2
CASTKQGSRVEKLFF TGCGCCAGCACCAAGCAGGGAAGTCGAGTTGAAAAACTGTTTTTT NA TRBV4-1 NA TRBJ1-4
CASIWGLNQPQHF TGTGCCAGCATTTGGGGACTTAATCAGCCCCAGCATTTT NA TRBV6-5 NA TRBJ1-5
CASSSGQEDTQYF TGTGCCAGCAGTAGCGGGCAGGAGGATACGCAGTATTTT NA TRBV2 NA TRBJ2-3
CASSFGAGGFSYEQYF TGCGCCAGCAGCTTTGGCGCGGGAGGGTTCTCCTACGAGCAGTACTTC TRBD2 TRBV5-1 NA TRBJ2-7
CASSSSRGQGYTGELFF TGCGCCAGCAGCTCCTCCCGTGGACAGGGGTACACCGGGGAGCTGTTTTTT TRBD1 TRBV5-1 NA TRBJ2-2
CASSPPDVRAEAFF TGTGCCAGCAGCCCACCGGATGTGAGGGCTGAAGCTTTCTTT NA TRBV7-9 NA TRBJ1-1
CASSISTSGSGTQYF TGTGCCAGTAGTATAAGCACTAGCGGGAGTGGGACCCAGTACTTC TRBD2 TRBV19 once TRBJ2-5
CASSTTTGKSKEKLFF TGTGCCAGCAGCACCACTACAGGGAAGTCGAAGGAAAAACTGTTTTTT NA TRBV7-9 NA TRBJ1-4
CASSTRTGGDEQFF TGTGCCAGTAGTACCCGGACAGGGGGAGATGAGCAGTTCTTC TRBD1 TRBV19 once TRBJ2-1
CASSRGLDQETQYF TGTGCCAGCAGTCGCGGACTGGACCAAGAGACCCAGTACTTC NA TRBV5-4 once TRBJ2-5
CASSYPQAGYTF TGTGCCAGCAGCTACCCCCAGGCGGGCTACACCTTC NA TRBV28 NA TRBJ1-2
CAWSVQLAGGRGNEQFF TGTGCCTGGAGTGTACAGCTAGCGGGAGGGAGAGGGAATGAGCAGTTCTTC TRBD2 TRBV30 NA TRBJ2-1
CASSLQGNEQFF TGCGCCAGCAGTCTCCAGGGGAATGAGCAGTTCTTC NA TRBV4-1 NA TRBJ2-1
CASSLDLQGTGNGYTF TGTGCCAGCAGCTTAGATCTACAGGGGACAGGGAATGGCTACACCTTC TRBD1 TRBV11-2 NA TRBJ1-2
CASSGQIGYTGELFF TGCGCCAGCAGTGGGCAGATTGGATACACCGGGGAGCTGTTTTTT NA TRBV5-1 NA TRBJ2-2
CASSSTTEGRRDGYTF TGTGCCAGCAGTTCGACGACAGAAGGTAGAAGAGATGGCTACACCTTC NA TRBV6-5 NA TRBJ1-2
CASSLAGREGRYNEQFF TGTGCCAGCAGCTTGGCCGGACGGGAGGGCAGGTACAATGAGCAGTTCTTC TRBD2 TRBV5-4 NA TRBJ2-1
CAIRSGNTIYF TGTGCCATTCGCTCTGGAAACACCATATATTTT NA TRBV19 NA TRBJ1-3
CALNPGQGTYGYTF TGTGCCTTGAATCCGGGACAGGGAACATATGGCTACACCTTC TRBD1 TRBV30 NA TRBJ1-2
CASSQGGDRPTYEQYF TGCGCCAGCAGCCAAGGAGGGGACAGGCCAACATACGAGCAGTACTTC TRBD1 TRBV4-1 NA TRBJ2-7
CASSIGLGTLNTGELFF TGTGCCAGTAGTATAGGCCTGGGGACACTGAACACCGGGGAGCTGTTTTTT NA TRBV19 NA TRBJ2-2
CASSFLTGVYVYNGYTF TGTGCCAGCAGCTTCCTCACAGGAGTCTATGTTTATAATGGCTACACCTTC NA TRBV7-9 NA TRBJ1-2
CASSFGRYQPQHF TGTGCCAGCAGTTTTGGCCGATATCAGCCCCAGCATTTT NA TRBV27 NA TRBJ1-5
CASSVGRGPTEAFF TGTGCCAGCAGCGTAGGGAGGGGGCCGACTGAAGCTTTCTTT TRBD1 TRBV9 NA TRBJ1-1
CAISSGTYNEQFF TGTGCCATCAGTTCCGGGACTTACAATGAGCAGTTCTTC NA TRBV10-3 NA TRBJ2-1
CASSLGALVIQYF TGTGCCAGCAGTCTAGGGGCCTTAGTCATTCAGTACTTC NA TRBV12-3/TRBV12-4 once TRBJ2-4
CASSNSPGGGDQPQHF TGTGCCAGCAGTAACTCCCCCGGGGGTGGCGATCAGCCCCAGCATTTT NA TRBV27 NA TRBJ1-5
CASSPRDRVVYNEQFF TGTGCCAGCAGTCCCCGGGACAGGGTAGTTTACAATGAGCAGTTCTTC TRBD1 TRBV27 NA TRBJ2-1
CASSVAGALENTEAFF TGTGCCAGCAGCGTAGCTGGGGCCCTGGAGAACACTGAAGCTTTCTTT NA TRBV9 NA TRBJ1-1
CASSRDRVQETQYF TGTGCCAGCAGCCGCGACAGGGTCCAAGAGACCCAGTACTTC TRBD1 TRBV6-5 NA TRBJ2-5
CASSRMNTEAFF TGTGCCAGCAGCCGTATGAACACTGAAGCTTTCTTT NA TRBV7-6 NA TRBJ1-1
CASSPSKGALYGYTF TGTGCCAGCTCACCAAGCAAGGGGGCCCTCTATGGCTACACCTTC TRBD1 TRBV18 NA TRBJ1-2
CASSILAGAFYNEQFF TGTGCCAGTAGTATCCTAGCGGGGGCCTTCTACAATGAGCAGTTCTTC TRBD2 TRBV19 NA TRBJ2-1
CASSQGLAASVHNEQFF TGTGCCAGCAGCCAAGGACTAGCGGCCTCGGTTCACAATGAGCAGTTCTTC TRBD2 TRBV4-2 once TRBJ2-1
CASSYRDSSYEQYF TGTGCCAGCAGTTATCGGGACAGCTCCTACGAGCAGTACTTC TRBD1 TRBV6-5 NA TRBJ2-7
CASSLTAGARYNEQFF TGCGCCAGCAGCTTGACAGCGGGAGCGCGTTACAATGAGCAGTTCTTC TRBD2 TRBV5-1 NA TRBJ2-1
CASSFNRGRGVYGYTF TGTGCCAGCAGTTTCAACAGGGGGCGCGGTGTCTATGGCTACACCTTC TRBD1 TRBV27 NA TRBJ1-2
CASSPGQGIDYTF TGTGCCAGCAGCCCCGGACAGGGGATCGACTACACCTTC TRBD1 TRBV6-6 once TRBJ1-2
CASSLDPTGYEQYF TGTGCCAGCAGCTTAGACCCTACAGGGTACGAGCAGTACTTC NA TRBV7-2 NA TRBJ2-7
CASSVTGTGEETQYF TGTGCCAGTAGTGTCACCGGGACAGGGGAAGAGACCCAGTACTTC TRBD1 TRBV19 NA TRBJ2-5
CACPGASSYEQYF TGCGCCTGCCCGGGAGCCAGCTCCTACGAGCAGTACTTC NA TRBV10-1 NA TRBJ2-7